The clone carrying this TCR beta chain was counted a single time. V gave up 8 bases and J gave up 7 bases, with 11 bases separating them. This CDR3 is 12 amino acids long. Looked up from germline, CDR1 is ENHRY and CDR2 is SYGVKD. The data are from a study of blood T cell repertoires in COVID-19. About the study: Italy, Spain and the United States were the sources of the convalescent and acute COVID-19 samples. T cells, B-cell-depleted T cells, or PBMCs provided the cDNA or gDNA that served as material.

In the original workflow: Amplifying reference gene primers gave estimates of nucleated cell counts. The repertoire was sequenced with immunoSEQ multiplex PCR; TCRdb's copy has only in-frame clones and lacks some. The V and J calls and clone size come from that table; D and trimming were worked out from the DNA. Of more than 110,000 clones listed, about 86% are singletons. The clonotype comes from a woman aged 60-75 years with acute or convalescent COVID-19. The chain carries TRBV10-3 and TRBJ2-2, with a tentative D call TRBD2 (5 bases). The sample taken for sequencing was peripheral blood. The CDR3 spells CAIGRGFGELFF. Written as DNA, the CDR3 is TGTGCCATCGGACGGGGATTCGGGGAGCTGTTTTTT.